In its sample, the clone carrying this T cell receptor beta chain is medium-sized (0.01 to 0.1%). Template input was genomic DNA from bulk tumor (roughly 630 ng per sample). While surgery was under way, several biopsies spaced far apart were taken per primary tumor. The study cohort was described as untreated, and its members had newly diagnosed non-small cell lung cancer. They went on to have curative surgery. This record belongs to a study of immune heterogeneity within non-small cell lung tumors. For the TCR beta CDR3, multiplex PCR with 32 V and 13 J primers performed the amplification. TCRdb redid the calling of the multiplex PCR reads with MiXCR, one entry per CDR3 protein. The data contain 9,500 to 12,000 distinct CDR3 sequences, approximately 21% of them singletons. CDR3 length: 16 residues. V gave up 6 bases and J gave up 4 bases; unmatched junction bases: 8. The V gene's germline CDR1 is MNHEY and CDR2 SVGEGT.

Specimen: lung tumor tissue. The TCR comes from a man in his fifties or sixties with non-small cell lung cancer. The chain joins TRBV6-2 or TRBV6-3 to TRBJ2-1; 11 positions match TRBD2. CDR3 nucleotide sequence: TGTGCCAGCAGAGGAATAGCGGGAGGGGGGTACAATGAGCAGTTCTTC. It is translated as CASRGIAGGGYNEQFF.